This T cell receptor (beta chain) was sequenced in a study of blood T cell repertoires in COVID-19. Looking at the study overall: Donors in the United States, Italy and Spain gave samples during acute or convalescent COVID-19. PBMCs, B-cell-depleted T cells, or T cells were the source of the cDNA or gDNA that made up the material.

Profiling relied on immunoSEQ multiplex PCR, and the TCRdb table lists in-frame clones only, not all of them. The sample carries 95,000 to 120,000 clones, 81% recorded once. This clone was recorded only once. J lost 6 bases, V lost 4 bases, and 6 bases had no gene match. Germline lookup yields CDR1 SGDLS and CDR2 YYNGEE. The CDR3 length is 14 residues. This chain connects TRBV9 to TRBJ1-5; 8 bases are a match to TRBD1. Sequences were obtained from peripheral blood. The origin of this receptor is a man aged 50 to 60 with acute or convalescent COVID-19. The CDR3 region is CASSPGQGFQPQHF. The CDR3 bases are TGTGCCAGCAGCCCTGGACAGGGTTTTCAGCCCCAGCATTTT.